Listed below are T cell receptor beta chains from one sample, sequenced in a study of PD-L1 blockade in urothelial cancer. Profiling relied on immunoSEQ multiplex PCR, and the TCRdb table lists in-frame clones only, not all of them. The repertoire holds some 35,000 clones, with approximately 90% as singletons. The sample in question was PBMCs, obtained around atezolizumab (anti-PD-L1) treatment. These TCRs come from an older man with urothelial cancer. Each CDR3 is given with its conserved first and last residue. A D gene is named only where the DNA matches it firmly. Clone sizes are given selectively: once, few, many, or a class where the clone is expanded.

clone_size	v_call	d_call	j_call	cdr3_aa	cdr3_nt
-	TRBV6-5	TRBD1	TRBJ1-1	CASSYDQTGGRAEAFF	TGTGCCAGCAGTTACGACCAGACAGGGGGTAGGGCTGAAGCTTTCTTT
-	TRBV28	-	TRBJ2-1	CASQAERIRNEQFF	TGTGCCAGCCAAGCAGAGAGGATTCGGAATGAGCAGTTCTTC
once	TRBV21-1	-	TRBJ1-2	CASRPPRDRGDYGYTF	TGTGCCAGCAGACCTCCCCGGGACAGGGGTGACTATGGCTACACCTTC
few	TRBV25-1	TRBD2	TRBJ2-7	CASSESWREDEQYF	TGTGCCAGCAGTGAATCCTGGCGGGAGGACGAGCAGTACTTC
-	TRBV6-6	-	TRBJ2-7	CASSQNYSGRRRIFF	TGTGCCAGCAGCCAAAACTACTCAGGGAGGCGCAGGATCTTTTTT
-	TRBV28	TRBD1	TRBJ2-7	CASRTPGQGAGEQYF	TGTGCCAGCAGAACTCCGGGACAGGGGGCAGGGGAGCAGTACTTC
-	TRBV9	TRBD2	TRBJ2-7	CASSVGTSGSRWEQYF	TGTGCCAGCAGCGTGGGGACTAGCGGGAGTCGGTGGGAGCAGTACTTC
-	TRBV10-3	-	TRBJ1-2	CAISRGTDYVYGYTF	TGTGCCATCAGTCGGGGGACCGATTATGTTTATGGCTACACCTTC
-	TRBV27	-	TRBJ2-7	CASSYSYEQYF	TGTGCCAGCAGTTACAGCTACGAGCAGTACTTC
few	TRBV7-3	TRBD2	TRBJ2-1	CASGAGGLGEQFF	TGTGCCAGCGGAGCGGGAGGATTGGGTGAGCAGTTCTTC
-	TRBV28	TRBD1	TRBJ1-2	CASSDRGDSYGYTF	TGTGCCAGCAGCGACAGGGGGGATAGCTATGGCTACACCTTC
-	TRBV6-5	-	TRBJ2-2	CASSSSRGLRELFF	TGTGCCAGCAGCAGCTCAAGGGGCCTCCGGGAGCTGTTTTTT
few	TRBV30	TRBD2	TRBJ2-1	CAWSGPSGRGVYNEQFF	TGTGCCTGGAGTGGCCCAAGCGGGAGGGGGGTTTACAATGAGCAGTTCTTC
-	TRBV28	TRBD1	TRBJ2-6	CAAGGQGPSGANVLTF	TGTGCCGCAGGGGGACAGGGCCCGTCTGGGGCCAACGTCCTGACTTTC
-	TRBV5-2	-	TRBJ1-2	CASKSWERRKTYGYTF	TGTGCCAGCAAAAGTTGGGAGAGACGAAAGACCTATGGCTACACCTTC
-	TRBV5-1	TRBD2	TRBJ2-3	CASRIAGVRDTQYF	TGCGCCAGCAGAATAGCGGGAGTCCGGGATACGCAGTATTTT
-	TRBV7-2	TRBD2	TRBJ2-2	CASSLVASGSIWDTGELFF	TGTGCCAGCAGCTTAGTGGCTAGCGGGAGCATATGGGACACCGGGGAGCTGTTTTTT
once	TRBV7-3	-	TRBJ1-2	CASSSTRGLNGYTF	TGTGCCAGCAGCTCCACCCGGGGTCTCAATGGCTACACCTTC
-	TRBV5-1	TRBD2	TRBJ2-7	CASSFLAGDDEQYF	TGCGCCAGCAGCTTCCTAGCGGGAGACGACGAGCAGTACTTC
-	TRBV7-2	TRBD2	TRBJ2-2	CASSYDQASGTYTGELFF	TGTGCCAGCAGCTACGATCAAGCTAGCGGGACCTACACCGGGGAGCTGTTTTTT
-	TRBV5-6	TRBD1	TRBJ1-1	CASSWDRDTEAFF	TGTGCCAGCAGCTGGGACAGGGACACTGAAGCTTTCTTT
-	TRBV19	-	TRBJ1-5	CASSIRQSNQPQHF	TGTGCCAGTAGTATCCGACAGAGCAATCAGCCCCAGCATTTT
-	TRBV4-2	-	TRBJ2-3	CASSQDRSTDTQYF	TGTGCCAGCAGCCAAGACAGGAGCACAGATACGCAGTATTTT
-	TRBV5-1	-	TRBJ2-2	CASSRTRVAGELFF	TGCGCCAGCAGCCGTACTAGGGTGGCCGGGGAGCTGTTTTTT
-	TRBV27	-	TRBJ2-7	CASSLQGGSSYEQYF	TGTGCCAGCAGTTTGCAGGGGGGATCCTCCTACGAGCAGTACTTC
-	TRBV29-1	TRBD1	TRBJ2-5	CSVGRQGAVETQYF	TGCAGCGTTGGACGACAGGGGGCAGTTGAGACCCAGTACTTC
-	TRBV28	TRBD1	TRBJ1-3	CASTSQGETGNTIYF	TGTGCCAGCACCTCTCAGGGGGAGACTGGAAACACCATATATTTT
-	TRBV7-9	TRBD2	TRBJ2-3	CASSPGLADTQYF	TGTGCCAGCAGCCCGGGACTAGCAGATACGCAGTATTTT
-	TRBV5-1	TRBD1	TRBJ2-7	CASSWTGMYSGATTYEQYF	TGCGCCAGCAGCTGGACAGGGATGTATTCTGGAGCGACCACCTACGAGCAGTACTTC
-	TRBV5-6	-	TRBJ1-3	CASSPFWLYPDTSGNTIYF	TGTGCCAGCAGCCCGTTTTGGCTATACCCCGACACCTCTGGAAACACCATATATTTT
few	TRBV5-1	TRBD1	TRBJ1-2	CASSNRQGWYGYTF	TGCGCCAGCAGCAACCGACAGGGGTGGTATGGCTACACCTTC
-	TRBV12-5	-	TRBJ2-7	CASALTWGLEQYF	TGTGCTAGTGCCCTAACCTGGGGGCTCGAGCAGTACTTC
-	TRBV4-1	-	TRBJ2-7	CASSQAGDSYEQYF	TGCGCCAGCAGCCAAGCGGGTGATTCCTACGAGCAGTACTTC
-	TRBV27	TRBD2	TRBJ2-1	CASKGSGSRYNEQFF	TGTGCCTCGAAAGGTAGCGGGAGCCGCTACAATGAGCAGTTCTTC
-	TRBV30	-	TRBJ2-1	CAWSSSDEQFF	TGTGCCTGGAGTAGTAGCGATGAGCAGTTCTTC
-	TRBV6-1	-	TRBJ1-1	CASRRQGMTEAFF	TGTGCCAGCAGGCGGCAGGGGATGACTGAAGCTTTCTTT
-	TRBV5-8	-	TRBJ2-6	CASSLYWESGANVLTF	TGTGCCAGCAGCTTGTACTGGGAGTCTGGGGCCAACGTCCTGACTTTC
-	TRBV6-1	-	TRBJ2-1	CASSEPPSVNLYNEQFF	TGTGCCAGCAGTGAACCGCCGTCGGTCAATCTCTACAATGAGCAGTTCTTC
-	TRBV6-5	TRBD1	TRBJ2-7	CASRDRTLEQYF	TGTGCCAGCAGGGACAGGACTCTTGAGCAGTACTTC
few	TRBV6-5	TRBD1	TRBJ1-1	CASGTGGLPTEAFF	TGTGCCAGCGGGACAGGGGGGCTCCCGACTGAAGCTTTCTTT
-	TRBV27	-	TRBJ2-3	CASSLNRDGTQYF	TGTGCCAGCAGTTTAAACAGGGATGGTACGCAGTATTTT
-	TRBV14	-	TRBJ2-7	CASSQVLFYEQYF	TGTGCCAGCAGCCAAGTACTCTTCTACGAGCAGTACTTC
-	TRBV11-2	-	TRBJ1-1	CASSPNQGWFEAFF	TGTGCCAGCAGCCCGAACCAGGGGTGGTTTGAAGCTTTCTTT
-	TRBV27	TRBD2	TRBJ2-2	CASNLAGSTGELFF	TGTGCCAGCAATCTAGCGGGAAGCACCGGGGAGCTGTTTTTT
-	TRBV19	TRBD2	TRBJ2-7	CASSSSGTSGSYEQYF	TGTGCCAGTAGTTCATCAGGGACTAGCGGTTCCTACGAGCAGTACTTC
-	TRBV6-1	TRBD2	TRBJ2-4	CASSDLAGPDFKNIQYF	TGTGCCAGCAGTGATTTAGCGGGGCCAGATTTTAAAAACATTCAGTACTTC
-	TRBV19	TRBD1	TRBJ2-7	CASSRGITGGYEQYF	TGTGCCAGTAGTCGTGGGATAACAGGGGGATACGAGCAGTACTTC
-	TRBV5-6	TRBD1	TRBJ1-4	CASSRRDRDSEKLFF	TGTGCCAGCAGCAGACGGGACAGGGATTCCGAAAAACTGTTTTTT
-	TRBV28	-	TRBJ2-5	CASSFPPGHRFQETQYF	TGTGCCAGCAGTTTCCCCCCGGGACACCGTTTCCAAGAGACCCAGTACTTC
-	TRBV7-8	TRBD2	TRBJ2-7	CASSWGLAGASYEQYF	TGTGCCAGCAGCTGGGGACTAGCGGGAGCTTCCTACGAGCAGTACTTC